Shown below are 18 T cell receptor beta chains from a single sample sequenced in a study of chemoradiotherapy in HPV16-positive cancers. Generated by immunoSEQ multiplex PCR, the TCRdb table keeps only in-frame clones and is missing some. The sample holds about 35,000 clones; around 80% are singletons and the top ten take approximately 4.2%. Sequenced material: blood, taken from a patient who underwent chemoradiotherapy. The receptors were sampled from a human donor with HPV-associated anogenital cancer.

This clone appeared a few times. J is TRBJ1-2 and V is TRBV11-2, with D possibly matching TRBD1 (6 bases). V lost 0 bases and J 1 base, leaving 9 bases between the germline ends. Germline V gene data show CDR1 as SGHAT and CDR2 as FQNNGV. There are 15 residues in the CDR3. DNA of the CDR3: TGTGCCAGCAGCTTAGAGGCAGGGGTTAACTATGGCTACACCTTC. Translation gives CASSLEAGVNYGYTF.

V and J are TRBV7-6 and TRBJ2-1; D is possibly TRBD2 (6 bases). CDR1 and CDR2 (germline): SGHVS, FNYEAQ. V lost 6 bases to trimming and J lost 9 bases, with 12 bases between them. This CDR3 spans 12 amino acids. The CDR3 DNA reads TGTGCCAGCAGGCTCACGGAGGGTGAGCAGTTCTTC. Translating it yields CASRLTEGEQFF.

This chain connects TRBV6-6 to TRBJ2-1; no firm D call. CDR1 is MNHNY and CDR2 is SVGAGI in the germline V gene (reference sequence). The germline V and J ends were trimmed by 6 bases and 6 bases, with 6 bases remaining between them. This CDR3 region has 11 residues. The CDR3 spells CASRGSNEQFF. The CDR3 DNA reads TGTGCCAGCAGAGGTTCCAATGAGCAGTTCTTC.

V gene TRBV30 combines with J gene TRBJ1-4; perhaps TRBD1 as D (6 bases). Germline V CDR1 and CDR2: GTSNPN, SVGIG (reference sequence). Trimming removed 6 bases at V and 4 bases at J, with 12 bases between. The CDR3 totals 13 residues. This CDR3 is CACRGADNEKLFF. CDR3 bases: TGTGCCTGTCGGGGGGCGGATAATGAAAAACTGTTTTTT.

The chain carries TRBV10-3 and TRBJ1-5; TRBD1 agrees at 8 bases. With 6 bases clipped from V and 11 bases from J, the junction kept 12 bases outside the gene matches. This CDR3 spans 14 amino acids. Per germline, CDR1 ENHRY and CDR2 SYGVKD. In nucleotides, the CDR3 is TGTGCCATCAGGGATACAGGGGGGGGAGTGGCCCAGCATTTT. Translation: CAIRDTGGGVAQHF.

The J gene is TRBJ1-1, the V gene TRBV29-1, with D uncertain. The CDR3 is made up of 14 amino acids. CDR1 and CDR2 (germline): SQVTM, ANQGSEA. V was shortened by 2 bases and J by 4 bases, with 14 bases between the two germline ends. CDR3 loop: CSVESGSWSTEAFF. The CDR3 bases are TGCAGCGTTGAAAGCGGGTCGTGGAGCACTGAAGCTTTCTTT. Looking up the rest from reference TRBV29-1 and TRBJ1-1 gives the full variable domain: SAVISQKPSRDICQRGTSLTIQCQVDSQVTMMFWYRQQPGQSLTLIATANQGSEATYESGFVIDKFPISRPNLTFSTLTVSNMSPEDSSIYLCSVESGSWSTEAFFGQGTRLTVV.

CDR3 residues: CASSIIVQNTEAFF. The CDR3 nucleotides read TGTGCCAGTAGTATAATAGTGCAGAACACTGAAGCTTTCTTT. The chain combines TRBV19 with TRBJ1-1; D is undetermined. Looked up from germline, CDR1 is LNHDA and CDR2 is SQIVND (reference sequence). The CDR3 runs 14 residues. Trimming took 2 bases from V and 1 from J, leaving 8 bases between them. The whole variable domain, remainder taken from reference TRBV19 and TRBJ1-1, is DGGITQSPKYLFRKEGQNVTLSCEQNLNHDAMYWYRQDPGQGLRLIYYSQIVNDFQKGDIAEGYSVSREKKESFPLTVTSAQKNPTAFYLCASSIIVQNTEAFFGQGTRLTVV.

The rearrangement joins TRBV6-5 to TRBJ2-2, with unresolved D. This CDR3 contains 14 residues. The germline V and J ends were trimmed by 2 bases and 6 bases, with 10 bases remaining between them. CDR1 and CDR2 (germline): MNHEY, SVGAGI. CDR3 sequence (DNA): TGTGCCAGCAGTTACATTACGAAAGCCGGGGAGCTGTTTTTT. It yields the protein CASSYITKAGELFF.

This sequence joins TRBV5-1 and TRBJ1-1; possible D gene TRBD1, 5 bases. Looked up from germline, CDR1 is SGHRS and CDR2 is YFSETQ. The CDR3 consists of 14 residues. V was pared by 0 bases and J by 8 bases, with 14 bases between. CDR3 coding DNA: TGCGCCAGCAGCTTGGGTACAGGCGTTTGGGAAGCTTTCTTT. It encodes CASSLGTGVWEAFF.

This clone was counted only a few times. The rearrangement uses TRBV7-9 and TRBJ1-2; a possible D gene is TRBD1 (6 bases). In germline, CDR1 is SEHNR, CDR2 FQNEAQ (reference sequence). Trimming took off 0 bases at V and 6 bases at J, with 20 bases between the two ends. The CDR3 has 17 residues. In DNA, the CDR3 is TGTGCCAGCAGCTTAGCGACCCAGGGGACAAAGGTTAATGGCTACACCTTC. The encoded protein is CASSLATQGTKVNGYTF.

The genes are TRBV7-6 and TRBJ1-1; D gene ambiguous. V shed 0 bases and J shed 3 bases, with 20 bases lying between them. Germline CDR1 reads SGHVS; CDR2 reads FNYEAQ. The CDR3 contains 18 residues. CDR3 protein: CASSLARRAGDRDTEAFF. The CDR3 region has the DNA TGTGCCAGCAGCTTAGCTCGTAGAGCAGGCGATCGGGACACTGAAGCTTTCTTT.

The J gene is TRBJ1-1, the V gene TRBV25-1; D remains ambiguous. This CDR3 region has 13 residues. CDR1 and CDR2 from the germline V gene are MGHDK and SYGVNS. The V gene lost 4 bases and the J gene lost 1 base, with 7 bases spanning the gap. The CDR3 sequence: CASSGGGNTEAFF. Written as DNA, the CDR3 is TGTGCCAGCAGTGGCGGAGGGAACACTGAAGCTTTCTTT. The full variable domain, in which reference TRBV25-1 and TRBJ1-1 provide the parts outside the CDR3, is EADIYQTPRYLVIGTGKKITLECSQTMGHDKMYWYQQDPGMELHLIHYSYGVNSTEKGDLSSESTVSRIRTEHFPLTLESARPSHTSQYLCASSGGGNTEAFFGQGTRLTVV.

The chain recombines TRBV5-1 with TRBJ2-5; perhaps TRBD1 as D (6 bases). Germline CDR1 reads SGHRS; CDR2 reads YFSETQ. V was cut by 4 bases and J by 1 base, with 11 bases left in between. The CDR3 sequence is 14 residues long. This CDR3 is CASSTGQFQETQYF. In nucleotides, the CDR3 is TGCGCCAGCAGCACTGGACAGTTCCAAGAGACCCAGTACTTC.

The V gene is TRBV5-6, the J gene TRBJ1-2; 7 nucleotides agree with TRBD1. The J segment lost 6 bases and the V segment lost 4 bases, leaving 9 bases of the junction unmatched. The CDR3 is 14 amino acids. In germline, CDR1 is SGHDT, CDR2 YYEEEE. The CDR3, as DNA: TGTGCCAGCAGCGGGAAGGGGGCGGCTCATGGCTACACCTTC. Residues: CASSGKGAAHGYTF.

The V call is TRBV4-3, the J call TRBJ1-3; 7 nucleotides agree with TRBD1. CDR3 length: 14 residues. V shed 5 bases and J 1 base; nucleotides not matched to a gene: 2. Germline V gene lookup returns CDR1 LGHNA and CDR2 YSLEER. In DNA form, the CDR3 reads TGCGCCAGCAGCTCAGGGGGATCTGGAAACACCATATATTTT. This sequence encodes CASSSGGSGNTIYF.

The chain uses TRBV10-3 and TRBJ1-6; D ambiguous. This CDR3 comprises 15 residues. Germline CDR1 reads ENHRY; CDR2 reads SYGVKD. V was trimmed by 3 bases and J by 0 bases, leaving 6 bases between them. CDR3 protein: CAISEFRSYNSPLHF. The DNA of the CDR3 is TGTGCCATCAGTGAATTCCGCTCCTATAATTCACCCCTCCACTTT.

The chain is built from TRBV5-1 and TRBJ2-3; perhaps D is TRBD1 or TRBD2 (5 bases each). CDR1 SGHRS and CDR2 YFSETQ come from the germline V gene. Trimming shortened V by 2 bases and J by 5 bases, and 9 bases separated the two germline ends. This CDR3 is built from 13 residues. The CDR3 DNA reads as TGCGCCAGCAGCTTAAGGGACGAAGATACGCAGTATTTT. Protein product: CASSLRDEDTQYF. Full variable domain (rest looked up from reference TRBV5-1 and TRBJ2-3): KAGVTQTPRYLIKTRGQQVTLSCSPISGHRSVSWYQQTPGQGLQFLFEYFSETQRNKGNFPGRFSGRQFSNSRSEMNVSTLELGDSALYLCASSLRDEDTQYFGPGTRLTVL.

The rearrangement uses TRBV2 and TRBJ2-7; 8 nucleotides line up with TRBD2. The CDR3 length is 12 residues. Unmatched junction bases numbered 3, after V lost 7 bases and J lost 4 bases. Germline V CDR1 and CDR2: SNHLY, FYNNEI. The CDR3 nucleotides read TGTGCCAGCACCCAGCGGGGGTACGAGCAGTACTTC. This translates into CASTQRGYEQYF.